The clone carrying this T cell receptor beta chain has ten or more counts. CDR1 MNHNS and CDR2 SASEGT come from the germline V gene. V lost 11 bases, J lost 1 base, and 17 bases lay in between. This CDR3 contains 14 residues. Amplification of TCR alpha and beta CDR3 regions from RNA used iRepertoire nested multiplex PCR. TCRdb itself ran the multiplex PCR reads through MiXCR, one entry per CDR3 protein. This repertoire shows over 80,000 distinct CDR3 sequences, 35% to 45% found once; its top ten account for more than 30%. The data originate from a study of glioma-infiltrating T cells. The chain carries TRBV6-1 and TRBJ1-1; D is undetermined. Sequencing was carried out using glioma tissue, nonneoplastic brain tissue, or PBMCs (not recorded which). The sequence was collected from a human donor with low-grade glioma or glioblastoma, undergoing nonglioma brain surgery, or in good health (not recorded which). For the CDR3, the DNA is TGTGCCTCTGGGGATCCCCCGCCGAACACTGAAGCTTTCTTT. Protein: CASGDPPPNTEAFF.